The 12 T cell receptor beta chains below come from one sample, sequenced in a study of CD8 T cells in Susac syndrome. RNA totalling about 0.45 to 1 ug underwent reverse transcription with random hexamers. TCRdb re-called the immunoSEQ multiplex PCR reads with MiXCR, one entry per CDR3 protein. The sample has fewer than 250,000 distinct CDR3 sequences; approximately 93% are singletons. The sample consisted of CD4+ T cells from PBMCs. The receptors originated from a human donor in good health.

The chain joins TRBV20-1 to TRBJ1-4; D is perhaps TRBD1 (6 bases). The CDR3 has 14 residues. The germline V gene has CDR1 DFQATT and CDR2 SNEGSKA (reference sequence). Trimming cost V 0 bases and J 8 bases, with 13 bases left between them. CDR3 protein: CSARDRGAWEKLFF. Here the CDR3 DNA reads TGCAGTGCTAGAGATCGGGGGGCATGGGAAAAACTGTTTTTT.

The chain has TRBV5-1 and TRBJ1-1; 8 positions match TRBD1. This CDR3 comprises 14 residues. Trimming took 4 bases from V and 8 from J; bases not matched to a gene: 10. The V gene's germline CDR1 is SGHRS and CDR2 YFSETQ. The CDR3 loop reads CASSDRDRLSEAFF. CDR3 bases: TGCGCCAGCAGCGACCGGGACAGGCTTTCCGAAGCTTTCTTT.

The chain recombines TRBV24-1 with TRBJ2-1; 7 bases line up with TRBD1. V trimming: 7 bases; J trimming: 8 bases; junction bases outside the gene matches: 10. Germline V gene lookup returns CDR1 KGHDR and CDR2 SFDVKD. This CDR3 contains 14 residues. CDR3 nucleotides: TGTGCCACCAGCGGTAGGGGGCTAAAGTATGAGCAGTTCTTC. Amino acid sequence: CATSGRGLKYEQFF.

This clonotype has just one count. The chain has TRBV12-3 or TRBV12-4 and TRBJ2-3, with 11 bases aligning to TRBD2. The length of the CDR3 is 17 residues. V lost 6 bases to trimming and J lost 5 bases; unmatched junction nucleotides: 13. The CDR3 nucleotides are TGTGCCAGCAGCTCCTATCTAGCGGGGGGATCCGGAGATACGCAGTATTTT. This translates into CASSSYLAGGSGDTQYF.

Written as DNA, the CDR3 is TGTGCCAGCAGCGTGACTAGCGGGGGATACAATGAGCAGTTCTTC. It encodes CASSVTSGGYNEQFF. The V and J genes are TRBV6-4 and TRBJ2-1; TRBD2 matches at 12 bases. Germline loops: CDR1 MRHNA, CDR2 SNTAGT. The CDR3 runs to 15 residues. After removal of 6 bases from V and 4 bases from J, the junction contained 4 bases not matched to a gene.

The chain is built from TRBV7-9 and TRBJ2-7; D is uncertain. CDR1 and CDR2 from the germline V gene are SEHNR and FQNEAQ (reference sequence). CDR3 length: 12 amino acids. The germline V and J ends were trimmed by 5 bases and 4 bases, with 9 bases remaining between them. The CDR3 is CASSRTVYEQYV. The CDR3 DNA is TGTGCCAGCAGCCGCACAGTGTACGAGCAGTACGTC.

CDR3 sequence: CASSEGTGLETQYF. CDR3 sequence (DNA): TGTGCCAGCAGCGAGGGGACAGGGCTCGAGACCCAGTACTTC. The chain is built from TRBV9 and TRBJ2-5, with 9 bases that match TRBD1. Germline values: CDR1 SGDLS, CDR2 YYNGEE. J was trimmed by 5 bases and V by 3 bases; bases with no gene match: 5. The CDR3 runs 14 residues.

CDR3 in amino acids: CASSPDGQRGYTF. In nucleotides, the CDR3 is TGTGCCAGCAGCCCGGACGGGCAGAGAGGCTACACCTTC. The chain recombines TRBV7-2 with TRBJ1-2; no clear D gene. V was pared by 5 bases and J by 8 bases, with 15 bases between. This CDR3 has 13 residues. Per germline, CDR1 SGHTA and CDR2 FQGNSA. Using reference TRBV7-2 and TRBJ1-2 for the parts outside the CDR3, the full variable domain is GAGVSQSPSNKVTEKGKDVELRCDPISGHTALYWYRQSLGQGLEFLIYFQGNSAPDKSGLPSDRFSAERTGGSVSTLTIQRTQQEDSAVYLCASSPDGQRGYTFGSGTRLTVV.

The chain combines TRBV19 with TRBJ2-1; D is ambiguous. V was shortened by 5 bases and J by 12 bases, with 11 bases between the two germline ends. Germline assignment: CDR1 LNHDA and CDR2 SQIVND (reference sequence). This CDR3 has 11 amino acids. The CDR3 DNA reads TGTGCCAGTAGTGATCACCCGAGGCAGTTCTTC. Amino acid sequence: CASSDHPRQFF.

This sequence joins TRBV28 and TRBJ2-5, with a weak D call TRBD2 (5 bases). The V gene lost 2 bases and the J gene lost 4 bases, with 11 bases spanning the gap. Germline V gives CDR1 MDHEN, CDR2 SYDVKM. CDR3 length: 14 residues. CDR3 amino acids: CASSLPQRRETQYF. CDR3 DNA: TGTGCCAGCAGTTTACCACAGCGGAGAGAGACCCAGTACTTC.

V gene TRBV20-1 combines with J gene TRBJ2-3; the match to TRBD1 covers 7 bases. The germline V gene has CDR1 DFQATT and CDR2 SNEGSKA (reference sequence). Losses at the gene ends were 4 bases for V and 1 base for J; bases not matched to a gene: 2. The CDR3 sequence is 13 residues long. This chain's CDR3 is CSANRGGTDTQYF. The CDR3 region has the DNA TGCAGTGCTAACAGGGGTGGCACAGATACGCAGTATTTT.

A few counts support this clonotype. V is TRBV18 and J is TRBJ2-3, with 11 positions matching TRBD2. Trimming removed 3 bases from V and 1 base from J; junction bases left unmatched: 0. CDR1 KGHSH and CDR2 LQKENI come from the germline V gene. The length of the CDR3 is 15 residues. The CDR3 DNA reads TGTGCCAGCTCACCGGGACTAGCGGGCACAGATACGCAGTATTTT. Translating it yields CASSPGLAGTDTQYF.